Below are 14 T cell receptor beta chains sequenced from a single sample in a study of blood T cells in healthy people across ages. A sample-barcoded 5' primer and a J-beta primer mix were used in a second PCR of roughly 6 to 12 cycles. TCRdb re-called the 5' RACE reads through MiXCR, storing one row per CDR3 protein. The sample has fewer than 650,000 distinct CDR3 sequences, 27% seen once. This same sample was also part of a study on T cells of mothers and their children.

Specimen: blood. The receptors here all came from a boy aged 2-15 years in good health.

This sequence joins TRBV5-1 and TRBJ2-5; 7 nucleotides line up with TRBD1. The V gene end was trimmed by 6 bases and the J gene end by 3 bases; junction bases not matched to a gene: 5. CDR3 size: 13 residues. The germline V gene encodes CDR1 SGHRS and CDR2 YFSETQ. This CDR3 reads CASTDRPEETQYF. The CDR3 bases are TGCGCCAGCACGGACAGGCCCGAAGAGACCCAGTACTTC.

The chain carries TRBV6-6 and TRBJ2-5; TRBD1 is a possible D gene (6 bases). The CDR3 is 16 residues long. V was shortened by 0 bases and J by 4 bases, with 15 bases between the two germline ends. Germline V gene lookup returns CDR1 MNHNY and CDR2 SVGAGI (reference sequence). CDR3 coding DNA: TGTGCCAGCAGTTACTCGATTGCCAGGGGAGTAGAGACCCAGTACTTC. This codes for CASSYSIARGVETQYF.

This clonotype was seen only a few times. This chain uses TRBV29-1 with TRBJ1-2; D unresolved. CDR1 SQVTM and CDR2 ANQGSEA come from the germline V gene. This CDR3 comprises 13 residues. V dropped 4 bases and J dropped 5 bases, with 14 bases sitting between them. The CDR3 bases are TGCAGCGTTGTTGACCGCCCTGGTTATGGCTACACCTTC. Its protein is CSVVDRPGYGYTF.

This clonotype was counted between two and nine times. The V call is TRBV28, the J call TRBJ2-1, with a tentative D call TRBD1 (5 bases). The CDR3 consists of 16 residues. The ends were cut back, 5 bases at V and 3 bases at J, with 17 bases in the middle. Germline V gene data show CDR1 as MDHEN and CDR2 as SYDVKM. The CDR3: CASSPPWGEDYNEQFF. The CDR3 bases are TGTGCCAGCAGTCCCCCGTGGGGCGAGGACTACAATGAGCAGTTCTTC. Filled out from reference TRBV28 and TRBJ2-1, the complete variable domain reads DVKVTQSSRYLVKRTGEKVFLECVQDMDHENMFWYRQDPGLGLRLIYFSYDVKMKEKGDIPEGYSVSREKKERFSLILESASTNQTSMYLCASSPPWGEDYNEQFFGPGTRLTVL.

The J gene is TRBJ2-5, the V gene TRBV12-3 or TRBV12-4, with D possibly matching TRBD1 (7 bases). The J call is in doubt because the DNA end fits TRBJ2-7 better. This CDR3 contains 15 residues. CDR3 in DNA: TGTGCCAGCAGTTTAACTAGCAGGGGGTACTACGAGCAGTACTTC. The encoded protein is CASSLTSRGYYEQYF.

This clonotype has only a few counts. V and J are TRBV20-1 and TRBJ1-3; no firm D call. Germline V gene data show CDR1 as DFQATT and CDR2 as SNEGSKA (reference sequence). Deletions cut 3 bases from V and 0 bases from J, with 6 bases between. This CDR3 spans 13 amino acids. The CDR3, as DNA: TGCAGTGCTAGGGTAAACTCTGGAAACACCATATATTTT. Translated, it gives CSARVNSGNTIYF.

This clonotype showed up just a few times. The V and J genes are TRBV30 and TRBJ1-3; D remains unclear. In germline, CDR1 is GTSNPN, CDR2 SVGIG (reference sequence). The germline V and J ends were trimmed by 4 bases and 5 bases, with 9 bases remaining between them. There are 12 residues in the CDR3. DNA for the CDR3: TGTGCCTGGAATGCGCAGAGAAACACCATATATTTT. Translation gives CAWNAQRNTIYF. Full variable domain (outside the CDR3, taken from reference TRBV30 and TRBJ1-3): SQTIHQWPATLVQPVGSPLSLECTVEGTSNPNLYWYRQAAGRGLQLLFYSVGIGQISSEVPQNLSASRPQDRQFILSSKKLLLSDSGFYLCAWNAQRNTIYFGEGSWLTVV.

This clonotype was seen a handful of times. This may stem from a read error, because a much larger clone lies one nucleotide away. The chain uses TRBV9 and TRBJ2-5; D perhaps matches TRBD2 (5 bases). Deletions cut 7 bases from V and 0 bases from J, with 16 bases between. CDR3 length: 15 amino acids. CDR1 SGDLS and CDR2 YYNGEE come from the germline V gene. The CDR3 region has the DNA TGTGCCAGCGGCGCTTCAGCCGGGAACCAAGAGACCCAGTACTTC. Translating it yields CASGASAGNQETQYF.

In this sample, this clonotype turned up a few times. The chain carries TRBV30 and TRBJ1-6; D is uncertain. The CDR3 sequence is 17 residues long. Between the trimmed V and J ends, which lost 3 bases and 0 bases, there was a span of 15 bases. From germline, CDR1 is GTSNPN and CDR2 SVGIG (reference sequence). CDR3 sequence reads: CAWRKLPYSSYNSPLHF. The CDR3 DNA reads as TGTGCCTGGAGAAAACTCCCCTACAGCTCCTATAATTCACCCCTCCACTTT.

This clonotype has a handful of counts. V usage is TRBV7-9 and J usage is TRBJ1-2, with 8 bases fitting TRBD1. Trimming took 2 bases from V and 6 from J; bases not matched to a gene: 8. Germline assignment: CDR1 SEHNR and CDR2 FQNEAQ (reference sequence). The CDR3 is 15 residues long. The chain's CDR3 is CASSLTGQGPHGYTF. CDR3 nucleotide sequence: TGTGCCAGCAGCTTAACAGGACAGGGCCCCCATGGCTACACCTTC.

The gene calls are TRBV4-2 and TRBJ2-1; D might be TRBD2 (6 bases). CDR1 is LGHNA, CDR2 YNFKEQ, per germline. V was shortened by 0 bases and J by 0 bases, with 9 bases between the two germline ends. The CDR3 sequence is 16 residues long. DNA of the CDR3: TGTGCCAGCAGCCAAGAAGGAGGGCCCTCCTACAATGAGCAGTTCTTC. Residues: CASSQEGGPSYNEQFF.

CDR3 bases: TGTGCCTGGGGGACAGGGGGCTACGAGCAGTACTTC. Translating gives CAWGTGGYEQYF. This chain links TRBV30 with TRBJ2-7, with 11 bases lining up with TRBD1. This CDR3 comprises 12 residues. CDR1 is GTSNPN and CDR2 is SVGIG in the germline V gene (reference sequence). V lost 5 bases to trimming and J lost 3 bases; unmatched junction nucleotides: 0.

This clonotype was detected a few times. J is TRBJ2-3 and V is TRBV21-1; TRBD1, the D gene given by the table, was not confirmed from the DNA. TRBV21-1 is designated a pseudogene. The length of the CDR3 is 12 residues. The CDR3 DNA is TGTGCCAGCAGCAAAAGGGGCAATACGCAGTATTTT. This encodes CASSKRGNTQYF.

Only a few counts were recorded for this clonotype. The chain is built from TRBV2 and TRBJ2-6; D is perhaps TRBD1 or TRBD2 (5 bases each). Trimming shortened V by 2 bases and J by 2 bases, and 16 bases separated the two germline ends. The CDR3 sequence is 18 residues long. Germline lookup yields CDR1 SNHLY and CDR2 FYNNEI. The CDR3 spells CASSEPRGSETGANVLTF. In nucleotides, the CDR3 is TGTGCCAGCAGTGAACCACGGGGCAGCGAGACTGGGGCCAACGTCCTGACTTTC. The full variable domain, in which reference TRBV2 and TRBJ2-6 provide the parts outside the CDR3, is EPEVTQTPSHQVTQMGQEVILRCVPISNHLYFYWYRQILGQKVEFLVSFYNNEISEKSEIFDDQFSVERPDGSNFTLKIRSTKLEDSAMYFCASSEPRGSETGANVLTFGAGSRLTVL.